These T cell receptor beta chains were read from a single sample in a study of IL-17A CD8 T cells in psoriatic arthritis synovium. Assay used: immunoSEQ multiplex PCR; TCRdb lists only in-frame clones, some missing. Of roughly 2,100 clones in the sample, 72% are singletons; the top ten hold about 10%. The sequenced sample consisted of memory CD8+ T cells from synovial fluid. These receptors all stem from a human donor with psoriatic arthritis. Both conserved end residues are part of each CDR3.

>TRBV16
CASSQESSYEQYF
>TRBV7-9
CASSEATSGYEQYF
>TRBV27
CASSLGLVTMQFF
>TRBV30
CAWSGVAGGSGANVLTF
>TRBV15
CATSIDRDRSGELFF
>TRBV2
CASSDVTSGRKDEQYF
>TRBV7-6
CASSFLAKNIQYF
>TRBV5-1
CASIGSTREAFF
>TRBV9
CASGPGNTIYF
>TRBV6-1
CASSGTENYGYTF
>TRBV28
CASSSRQISYNEQFF
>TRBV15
CATSSTTSGQETQYF
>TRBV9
CASSVDPSGGSSYEQYF
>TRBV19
CASSIIGQGIGRNYGYTF
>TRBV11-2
CASSLGPNTEAFF
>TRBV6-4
CASSGLAGGNEQFF
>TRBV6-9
CASSYGTSGEQFF
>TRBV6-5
CASRNTEEQFF
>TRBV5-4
CASSLVGRTLDEQFF
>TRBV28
CASSLPSPYEQYF
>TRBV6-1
CASSELAGGYNEQFF
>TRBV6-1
CASSVASGLNNEQFF
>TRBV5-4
CASSQAGGHETQYF
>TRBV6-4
CASSERSTDTQYF
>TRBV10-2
CASSDLGQSGPGYTF
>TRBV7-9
CASNSRGPYNEQFF
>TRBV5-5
CASSLSNSYTGELFF
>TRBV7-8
CASSPGQGPSYEQYF
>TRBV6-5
CASSYLAASSYNEQFF
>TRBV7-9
CASRDSRSYEQYF
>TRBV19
CASSKFGSNQPQHF
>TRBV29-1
CSVWRGAGGQFF
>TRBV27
CASSMIARSYNEQFF
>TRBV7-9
CASGRLAGGYEQYF
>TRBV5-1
CASSNKRRNTEAFF
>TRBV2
CASSDTGGQETQYF
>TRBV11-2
CASSPGTGSSYTF
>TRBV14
CASSQERLVGNEQFF
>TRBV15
CATSRDGGGSDTQYF
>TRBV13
CASSHRGVVAGWGTDTQYF
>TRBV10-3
CAISEPGLAGDVNNEQFF
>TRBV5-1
CASGQANTGELFF
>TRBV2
CASRVKGSSKQFF
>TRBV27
CASSFHSSGTADEQYF
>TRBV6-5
CASSLGQGDTDTQYF
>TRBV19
CASSISLGRANYGYTF
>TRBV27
CASSFSGDSYNEQFF
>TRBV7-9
CASSPGRDEQFF
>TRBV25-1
CASAGPRSGEQYF
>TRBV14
CASSQDSVSGGDEKLFF
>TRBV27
CASSHTIAGEQYF
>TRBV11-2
CASSFAELPNYGYTF